This TCR beta chain emerged from a study of radiation and T cells in renal cell carcinoma. Some clones are missing from TCRdb's copy, which holds only in-frame ones; the method was immunoSEQ multiplex PCR. The sample shows approximately 85,000 clones, approximately 90% of them seen only once. The sample's time point: blood 4 weeks post-SBRT, at nephrectomy. Treatment described: 15 Gy SBRT to primary tumor, nephrectomy 4 weeks later. After SBRT, blood was collected at 2 and 4 weeks, plus baseline. Germline lookup yields CDR1 SNHLY and CDR2 FYNNEI. The V segment lost 9 bases and the J segment 5 bases; nucleotides outside the gene matches: 7. The CDR3 contains 14 residues. Notes on this clone: Its antigen is unknown.

Study results and limitations: Without pretreatment biopsies, baseline tumor clonotype presence was undetermined. From baseline, blood top tumor clonotypes peaked at 2 weeks post-radiation.

The J gene is TRBJ2-1, the V gene TRBV2, with 10 bases that match TRBD2. Sequencing was performed on blood, taken from a patient whose treatment included radiotherapy and nephrectomy. The clonotype was recovered from a woman between 70 and 85 years old with renal cell carcinoma. The CDR3 spells CASRSGTSDNEQFF. CDR3 in DNA: TGTGCCAGTCGTTCCGGGACTAGCGACAATGAGCAGTTCTTC.